This T cell receptor beta chain was retrieved from a study of shared clonotypes between healthy human individuals. About the study: Three plates were used per donor for CD4 naive, three for CD4 memory, two for CD8 naive and one for CD8 memory.

Notes on this clone: No antigen is known for it.

Sequenced by immunoSEQ multiplex PCR; TCRdb stores in-frame clones only, minus some. The sample has about 2.2 million clones, around 95% seen once; the top ten hold about 1.7%. Study outcomes and limitations: Compared with clonotypes that all four donors shared, non-shared clonotypes had lower generation probabilities. Naive subsets generally exceeded memory subsets in estimated richness. An expected dependence of interdonor clonotype sharing on sequencing depth was noted.

Naivety among CD8 cells was defined by CD45RO negativity and positive CCR7 selection, thereby excluding terminally differentiated effector memory CD45RA+ cells. This receptor was obtained from a young man in good health. Some clones in this sample may be carry-over from other donors' samples. The sequenced material came from naive CD8+ T cells from PBMCs.

CDR3 coding DNA: TGTGCCAGCAGCGGGGTCTTGGCGGGAGAGCTGAATATTCCCAATGAGCAGTTCTTC. Amino acids: CASSGVLAGELNIPNEQFF. The chain has TRBV2 and TRBJ2-1, with 7 bases identical to TRBD2. Per germline, CDR1 SNHLY and CDR2 FYNNEI. With 6 bases clipped from V and 6 bases from J, the junction kept 23 bases outside the gene matches. CDR3 length: 19 residues.